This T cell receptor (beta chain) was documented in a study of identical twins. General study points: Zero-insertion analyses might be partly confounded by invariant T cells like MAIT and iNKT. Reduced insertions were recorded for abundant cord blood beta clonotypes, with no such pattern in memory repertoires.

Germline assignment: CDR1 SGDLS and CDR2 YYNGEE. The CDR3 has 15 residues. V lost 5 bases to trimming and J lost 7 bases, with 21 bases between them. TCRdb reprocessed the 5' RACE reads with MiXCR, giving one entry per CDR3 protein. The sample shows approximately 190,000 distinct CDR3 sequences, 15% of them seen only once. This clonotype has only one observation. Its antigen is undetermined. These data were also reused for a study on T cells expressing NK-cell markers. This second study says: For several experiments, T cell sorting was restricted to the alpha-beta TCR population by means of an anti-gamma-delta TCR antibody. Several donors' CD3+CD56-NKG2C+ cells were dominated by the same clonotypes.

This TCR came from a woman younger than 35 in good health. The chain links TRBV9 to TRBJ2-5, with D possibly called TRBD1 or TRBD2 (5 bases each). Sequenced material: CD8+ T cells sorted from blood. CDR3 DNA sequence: TGTGCCAGCAGTGCTTATGAGGGACCTTCATTGACCCAGTACTTC. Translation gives CASSAYEGPSLTQYF.